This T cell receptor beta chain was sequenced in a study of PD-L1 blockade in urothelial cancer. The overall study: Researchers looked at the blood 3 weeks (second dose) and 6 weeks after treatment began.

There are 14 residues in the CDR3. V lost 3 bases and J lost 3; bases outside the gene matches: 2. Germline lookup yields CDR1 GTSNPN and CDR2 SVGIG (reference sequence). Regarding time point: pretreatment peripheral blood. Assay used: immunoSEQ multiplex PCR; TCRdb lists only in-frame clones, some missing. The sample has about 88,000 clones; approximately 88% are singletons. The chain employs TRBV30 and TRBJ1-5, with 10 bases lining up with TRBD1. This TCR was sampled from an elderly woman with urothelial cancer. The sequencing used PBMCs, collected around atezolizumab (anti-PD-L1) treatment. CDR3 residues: CAWRGTGANQPQHF. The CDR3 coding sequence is TGTGCCTGGAGGGGGACAGGGGCCAATCAGCCCCAGCATTTT.